A single sample gave rise to the 13 T cell receptor beta chains below, sequenced in a study of beta chain features in type 1 diabetes. Expressed TCRB transcripts got sequenced, as all isolated RNA was reverse transcribed. The repertoire was sequenced with immunoSEQ multiplex PCR; TCRdb's copy has only in-frame clones and lacks some. The data hold a few hundred thousand clones, with about 30% observed a single time. Source material: central memory CD4+ T cells from blood. The receptors come from a man aged 30-40 years in good health.

The rearrangement links TRBV4-3 to TRBJ2-1, with D perhaps matching TRBD2 (5 bases). V lost 0 bases and J 6 bases, leaving 12 bases between the germline ends. The germline gives CDR1 LGHNA, CDR2 YSLEER. The CDR3 sequence is 15 residues long. DNA of the CDR3: TGCGCCAGCAGCCAAGATGAGCGGCGGACCAATGAGCAGTTCTTC. Protein: CASSQDERRTNEQFF.

This rearrangement joins TRBV30 to TRBJ1-6; TRBD1 matches 7 bases. CDR3 length equals 12 residues. V was pared by 5 bases and J by 8 bases, with 3 bases of the junction left unmatched. CDR1 GTSNPN and CDR2 SVGIG come from the germline V gene (reference sequence). The CDR3 DNA sequence: TGTGCCTGGCAGGGGGGTGATTCACCCCTCCACTTT. This encodes CAWQGGDSPLHF.

The rearrangement joins TRBV4-3 to TRBJ1-1; 9 nucleotides line up with TRBD1. Germline V gene sequence: CDR1 LGHNA, CDR2 YSLEER. V was clipped by 0 bases and J by 4 bases; unmatched bases: 3. This CDR3 is 15 amino acids long. The CDR3 loop reads CASSQDRQGGTEAFF. CDR3 bases: TGCGCCAGCAGCCAAGATAGACAGGGGGGCACTGAAGCTTTCTTT.

This clone was counted between two and nine times. In nucleotides, the CDR3 is TGCGCCAGCAGAGTTGGACAGGGGGCCGGGTACGAGCAGTACTTC. This translates into CASRVGQGAGYEQYF. J is TRBJ2-7 and V is TRBV10-1, with TRBD1 matching over 11 bases. The V and J ends lost 6 bases and 4 bases, in that order; junction bases with no gene match: 8. Germline assignment: CDR1 WNHNN and CDR2 SYGVQD (reference sequence). This CDR3 region has 15 residues.

The chain links TRBV6-1 to TRBJ2-1; D possibly corresponds to TRBD2 (6 bases). The V end lost 1 base, the J end lost 3 bases, and 10 bases lay between the germline ends. The CDR3 covers 15 residues. The germline V gene encodes CDR1 MNHNS and CDR2 SASEGT. This CDR3 is CASSEGRAGYNEQFF. DNA for the CDR3: TGTGCCAGCAGTGAAGGGAGGGCCGGCTACAATGAGCAGTTCTTC.

This clone has only a few counts. V usage is TRBV29-1 and J usage is TRBJ1-2; a weak D match, TRBD1 (5 bases). This CDR3 comprises 11 residues. V was trimmed by 4 bases and J by 7 bases, leaving 10 bases between them. Looked up from germline, CDR1 is SQVTM and CDR2 is ANQGSEA. The CDR3: CSVGSGSGYTF. CDR3 in DNA: TGCAGCGTTGGGTCAGGGTCTGGCTACACCTTC.

V gene TRBV6-1 combines with J gene TRBJ1-5; D is unclear. V was trimmed by 4 bases and J by 5 bases, leaving 12 bases between them. This CDR3 region has 14 residues. Germline-derived CDR1 and CDR2 are MNHNS and SASEGT. CDR3: CASSGRVRDQPQHF. Written as DNA, the CDR3 is TGTGCCAGCAGTGGAAGGGTTCGAGATCAGCCCCAGCATTTT.

CDR3 bases: TGTGCCTGGCGACAGGGGGACACTGAAGCTTTCTTT. This sequence encodes CAWRQGDTEAFF. The rearrangement uses TRBV30 and TRBJ1-1, with 9 bases matching TRBD1. Losses at the gene ends were 5 bases for V and 3 bases for J; bases not matched to a gene: 1. This CDR3 contains 12 residues. From germline, CDR1 is GTSNPN and CDR2 SVGIG (reference sequence).

The chain recombines TRBV2 with TRBJ2-1; D remains unclear. V was pared by 4 bases and J by 0 bases, with 10 bases between. Germline CDR1 and CDR2: SNHLY and FYNNEI. This CDR3 region has 15 residues. CDR3 in amino acids: CASSVESSSYNEQFF. CDR3 coding DNA: TGTGCCAGCAGTGTGGAGTCCAGCTCCTACAATGAGCAGTTCTTC.

This clone showed up just a few times. The rearrangement uses TRBV21-1 and TRBJ2-7; the table names TRBD2, a call not compared with the DNA. TRBV21-1 is a pseudogene locus. CDR3 length equals 13 residues. CDR3 region: CASVLSLTYEQYF. The CDR3 DNA is TGTGCCAGCGTGCTTTCACTTACCTACGAGCAGTACTTC.

This rearrangement joins TRBV6-6 to TRBJ2-1; no clear D gene. The V and J ends lost 4 bases and 7 bases respectively, with 11 bases between them. Germline assignment: CDR1 MNHNY and CDR2 SVGAGI (reference sequence). CDR3 size: 13 residues. The CDR3 DNA sequence: TGTGCCAGCAGTTCCCTTCCCCTTAATGAGCAGTTCTTC. Its protein product is CASSSLPLNEQFF.

This clone was detected a few times. The chain employs TRBV9 and TRBJ2-7; D gene ambiguous. The CDR3 covers 14 residues. The V gene's germline CDR1 is SGDLS and CDR2 YYNGEE. V shed 4 bases and J shed 2 bases, with 13 bases lying between them. The CDR3 sequence: CASSPRTTTYEQYF. CDR3 nucleotides: TGTGCCAGCAGCCCTCGGACCACTACCTACGAGCAGTACTTC.

V usage is TRBV9 and J usage is TRBJ2-2; 14 bases are a match to TRBD2. The germline CDR1 and CDR2 sequences are SGDLS and YYNGEE. CDR3 length: 20 amino acids. Unmatched junction bases numbered 8, after V lost 0 bases and J lost 1 base. For the CDR3, the DNA is TGTGCCAGCAGCGTAGCTCAGACTAGCGGGAGGGCCGTGAACACCGGGGAGCTGTTTTTT. This encodes CASSVAQTSGRAVNTGELFF.